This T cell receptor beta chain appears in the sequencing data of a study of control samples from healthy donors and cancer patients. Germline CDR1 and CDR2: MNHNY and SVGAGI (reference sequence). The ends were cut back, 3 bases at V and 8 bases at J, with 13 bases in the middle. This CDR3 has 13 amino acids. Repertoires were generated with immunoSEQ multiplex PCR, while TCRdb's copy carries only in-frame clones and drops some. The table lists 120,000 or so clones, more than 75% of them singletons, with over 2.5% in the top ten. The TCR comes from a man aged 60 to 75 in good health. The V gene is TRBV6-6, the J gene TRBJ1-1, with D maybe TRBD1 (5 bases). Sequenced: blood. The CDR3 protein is CASSYSGEAEAFF. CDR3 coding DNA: TGTGCCAGCAGTTATTCGGGGGAGGCAGAAGCTTTCTTT.